This T cell receptor (beta chain) was observed in a study of PD-1 blockade in classical Hodgkin lymphoma. Study-level findings and limits: Newly diagnosed patients reportedly trailed healthy donors in baseline TCR diversity.

Worth noting for this clone: The antigen remains unidentified.

The method was immunoSEQ multiplex PCR; TCRdb's version includes in-frame clones alone and lacks a portion of them. The table includes fewer than 30,000 clones, about 80% detected once. The CDR3 spans 12 residues. Germline CDR1 is GTSNPN and CDR2 is SVGIG (reference sequence). The junction had 3 bases not matched to a gene; V was cut back by 4 bases and J by 4 bases. Time point meaning: cycle 4 day 1 (C4D1), after 5 to 7 weeks of nivolumab. No patient escaped relapse after autologous stem cell transplantation, and brentuximab vedotin exposure varied. The rearrangement links TRBV30 to TRBJ2-7; 8 bases are shared with TRBD1. Sequences were derived from peripheral blood mononuclear cells (PBMCs), sampled before the fourth cycle of nivolumab. This TCR derives from a human donor with classical Hodgkin lymphoma. CDR3 coding DNA: TGTGCCTGGAAACAGGGGGTTTACGAGCAGTACTTC. This sequence encodes CAWKQGVYEQYF. The full variable domain, completed using reference TRBV30 and TRBJ2-7, is SQTIHQWPATLVQPVGSPLSLECTVEGTSNPNLYWYRQAAGRGLQLLFYSVGIGQISSEVPQNLSASRPQDRQFILSSKKLLLSDSGFYLCAWKQGVYEQYFGPGTRLTVT.